Each of the 8 T cell receptor beta chains below was sequenced from the same sample in a study of shared clonotypes between healthy human individuals. Clones were sequenced by immunoSEQ multiplex PCR, and TCRdb holds only the in-frame ones, with some missing. The sample holds 450,000 to 650,000 clones; 70% to 80% are singletons and the top ten take around 12%. Sequenced: PBMCs. The receptors stem from a woman in her forties in good health. Some clones in this sample may be carry-over from other donors' samples.

The genes are TRBV7-6 and TRBJ2-1; D possibly corresponds to TRBD1 (6 bases). Trimming stripped 6 bases from V and 9 bases from J, with 9 bases between. Looked up from germline, CDR1 is SGHVS and CDR2 is FNYEAQ. This CDR3 spans 11 amino acids. CDR3 in DNA: TGTGCCAGCAGACTAGGGGGTGAGCAGTTCTTC. Protein sequence: CASRLGGEQFF.

V usage is TRBV5-1 and J usage is TRBJ1-1; possibly TRBD1 for D (5 bases). Germline CDR1 is SGHRS and CDR2 is YFSETQ. The V end was cut by 2 bases, the J end by 1 base, with 9 bases between. The CDR3 has 14 residues. The CDR3 DNA follows: TGCGCCAGCAGCTTTCAGGGCGAGAACACTGAAGCTTTCTTT. The encoded protein is CASSFQGENTEAFF.

This clone was seen a few times. This chain uses TRBV13 with TRBJ2-3, with 7 nucleotides matching TRBD1. The junction had 7 bases not matched to a gene; V was cut back by 5 bases and J by 2 bases. There are 15 residues in the CDR3. CDR1 PRHDT and CDR2 FYEKMQ come from the germline V gene (reference sequence). The CDR3 loop is CASSVRQGITDTQYF. CDR3 in DNA: TGTGCCAGCAGCGTAAGACAGGGTATCACAGATACGCAGTATTTT. The entire variable domain, with the rest obtained from reference TRBV13 and TRBJ2-3, is as follows: AAGVIQSPRHLIKEKRETATLKCYPIPRHDTVYWYQQGPGQDPQFLISFYEKMQSDKGSIPDRFSAQQFSDYHSELNMSSLELGDSALYFCASSVRQGITDTQYFGPGTRLTVL.

The V and J genes are TRBV4-2 and TRBJ2-3; the match to TRBD2 covers 9 bases. The CDR3 has 16 residues. V gave up 4 bases and J gave up 1 base; unmatched junction bases: 6. CDR1 is LGHNA, CDR2 YNFKEQ, per germline. The CDR3 loop is CASSPTAGGGTDTQYF. As DNA, the CDR3 is TGTGCCAGCAGCCCAACGGCGGGAGGGGGCACAGATACGCAGTATTTT.

The chain links TRBV30 to TRBJ2-7; weak D call: TRBD1 (5 bases). Per germline, CDR1 GTSNPN and CDR2 SVGIG (reference sequence). This CDR3 is 13 amino acids long. The CDR3 DNA is TGTGCAGCTAGACAGTCTCAGGACCACGAGCAGTACTTC. This codes for CAARQSQDHEQYF. Using reference TRBV30 and TRBJ2-7 for the parts outside the CDR3, the full variable domain is SQTIHQWPATLVQPVGSPLSLECTVEGTSNPNLYWYRQAAGRGLQLLFYSVGIGQISSEVPQNLSASRPQDRQFILSSKKLLLSDSGFYLCAARQSQDHEQYFGPGTRLTVT.

The CDR3 DNA follows: TGTGCCATACAAAATCCGGCGACGAGCACTGAAGCTTTCTTT. Amino acids: CAIQNPATSTEAFF. The chain uses TRBV28 and TRBJ1-1, with D unclear. The CDR3 has 14 amino acids. Germline lookup yields CDR1 MDHEN and CDR2 SYDVKM. Trimming left V 10 bases short and J 4 bases short, with 19 bases between. Complete variable domain (other parts from reference TRBV28 and TRBJ1-1): DVKVTQSSRYLVKRTGEKVFLECVQDMDHENMFWYRQDPGLGLRLIYFSYDVKMKEKGDIPEGYSVSREKKERFSLILESASTNQTSMYLCAIQNPATSTEAFFGQGTRLTVV.

V usage is TRBV19 and J usage is TRBJ2-3; the match to TRBD2 covers 15 bases. The CDR3 is made up of 15 amino acids. Germline V CDR1 and CDR2: LNHDA, SQIVND (reference sequence). With V trimmed by 6 bases and J by 6 bases, 4 bases remained unmatched. In nucleotides, the CDR3 is TGTGCCAGTAGCATCGGACTAGCGGGAGGGGATACGCAGTATTTT. It translates to CASSIGLAGGDTQYF.

The chain carries TRBV11-2 and TRBJ2-2; D is possibly TRBD1 (5 bases). This CDR3 spans 16 amino acids. The germline V gene encodes CDR1 SGHAT and CDR2 FQNNGV. V gave up 0 bases and J gave up 2 bases, with 10 bases separating them. CDR3 sequence: CASSLDGHVNTGELFF. The CDR3 nucleotides read TGTGCCAGCAGCTTAGATGGACATGTCAACACCGGGGAGCTGTTTTTT.